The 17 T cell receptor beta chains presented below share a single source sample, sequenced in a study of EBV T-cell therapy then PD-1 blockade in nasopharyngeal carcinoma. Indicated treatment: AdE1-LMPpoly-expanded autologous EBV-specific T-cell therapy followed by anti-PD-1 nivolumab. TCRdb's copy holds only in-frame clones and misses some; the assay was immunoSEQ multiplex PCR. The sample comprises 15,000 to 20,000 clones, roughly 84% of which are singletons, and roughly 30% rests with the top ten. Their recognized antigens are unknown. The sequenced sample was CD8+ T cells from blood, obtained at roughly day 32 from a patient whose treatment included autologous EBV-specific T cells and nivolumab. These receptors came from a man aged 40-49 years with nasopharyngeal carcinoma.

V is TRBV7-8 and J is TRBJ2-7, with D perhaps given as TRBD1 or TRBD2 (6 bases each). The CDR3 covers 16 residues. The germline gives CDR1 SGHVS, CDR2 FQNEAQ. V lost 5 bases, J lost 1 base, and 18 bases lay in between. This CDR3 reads CASSPQSGGPSYEQYF. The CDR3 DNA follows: TGTGCCAGCAGCCCCCAATCCGGGGGCCCTTCCTACGAGCAGTACTTC. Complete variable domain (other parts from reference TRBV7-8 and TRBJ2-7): GAGVSQSPRYKVAKRGQDVALRCDPISGHVSLFWYQQALGQGPEFLTYFQNEAQLDKSGLPSDRFFAERPEGSVSTLKIQRTQQEDSAVYLCASSPQSGGPSYEQYFGPGTRLTVT.

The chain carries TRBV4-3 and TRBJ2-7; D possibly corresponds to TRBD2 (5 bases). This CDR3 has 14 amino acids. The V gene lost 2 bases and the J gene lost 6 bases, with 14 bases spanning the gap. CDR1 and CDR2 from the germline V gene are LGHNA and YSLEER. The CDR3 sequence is CASSQRRYESEQYF. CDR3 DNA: TGCGCCAGCAGCCAACGGAGGTACGAGAGCGAGCAGTACTTC.

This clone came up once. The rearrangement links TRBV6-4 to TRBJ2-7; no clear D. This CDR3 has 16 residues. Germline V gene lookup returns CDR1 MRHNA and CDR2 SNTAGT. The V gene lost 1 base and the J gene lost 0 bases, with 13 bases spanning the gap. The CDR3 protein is CASSDFYTKSSYEQYF. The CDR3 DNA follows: TGTGCCAGCAGTGACTTTTACACTAAATCCTCCTACGAGCAGTACTTC.

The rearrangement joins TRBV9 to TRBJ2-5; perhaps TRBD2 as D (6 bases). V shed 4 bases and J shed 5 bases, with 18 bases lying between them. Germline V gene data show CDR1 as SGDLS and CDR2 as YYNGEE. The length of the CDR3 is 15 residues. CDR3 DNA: TGTGCCAGCAGCCTCCCGTCGCGGGGTATCGAGACCCAGTACTTC. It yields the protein CASSLPSRGIETQYF.

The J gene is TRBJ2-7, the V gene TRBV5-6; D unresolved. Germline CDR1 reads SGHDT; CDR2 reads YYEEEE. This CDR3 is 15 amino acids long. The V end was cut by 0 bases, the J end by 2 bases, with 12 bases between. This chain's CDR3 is CASSLDRTTPYEQYF. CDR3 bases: TGTGCCAGCAGCTTGGATCGGACCACTCCCTACGAGCAGTACTTC.

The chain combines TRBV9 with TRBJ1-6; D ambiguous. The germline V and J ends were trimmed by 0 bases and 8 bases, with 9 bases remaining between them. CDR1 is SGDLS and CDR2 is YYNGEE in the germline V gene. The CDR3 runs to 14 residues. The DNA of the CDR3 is TGTGCCAGCAGCGTAGTAGGAGACGATTCACCCCTCCACTTT. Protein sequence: CASSVVGDDSPLHF.

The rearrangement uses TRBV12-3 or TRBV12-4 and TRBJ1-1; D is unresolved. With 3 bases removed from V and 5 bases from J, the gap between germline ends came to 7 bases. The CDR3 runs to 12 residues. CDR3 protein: CASSFLPTEAFF. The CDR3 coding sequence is TGTGCCAGCAGTTTTCTACCAACTGAAGCTTTCTTT.

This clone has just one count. The chain's CDR3 is CASSDSDNNEQFF. The CDR3 region has the DNA TGTGCCAGCAGTGACTCGGACAACAATGAGCAGTTCTTC. The chain links TRBV6-4 to TRBJ2-1; D may be TRBD1 (5 bases). The ends were cut back, 0 bases at V and 5 bases at J, with 5 bases in the middle. CDR3 length equals 13 residues. Germline CDR1 reads MRHNA; CDR2 reads SNTAGT.

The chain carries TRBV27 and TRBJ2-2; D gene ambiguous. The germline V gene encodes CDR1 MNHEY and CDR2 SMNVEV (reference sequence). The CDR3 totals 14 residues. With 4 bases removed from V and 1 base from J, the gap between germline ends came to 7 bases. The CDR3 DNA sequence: TGTGCCAGCAGTTACCACAAGAACACCGGGGAGCTGTTTTTT. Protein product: CASSYHKNTGELFF.

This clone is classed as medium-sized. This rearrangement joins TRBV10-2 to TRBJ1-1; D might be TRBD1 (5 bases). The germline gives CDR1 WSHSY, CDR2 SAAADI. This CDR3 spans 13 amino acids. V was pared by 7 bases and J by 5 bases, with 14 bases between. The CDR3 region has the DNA TGCGCCAGCAAAGAGGGGATCGGTACTGAAGCTTTCTTT. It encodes CASKEGIGTEAFF.

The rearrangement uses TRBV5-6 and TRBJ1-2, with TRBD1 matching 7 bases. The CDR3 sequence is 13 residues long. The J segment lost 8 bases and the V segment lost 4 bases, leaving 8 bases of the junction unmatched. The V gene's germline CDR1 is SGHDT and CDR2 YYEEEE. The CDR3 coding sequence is TGTGCCAGCAGCGCCGACAGGGAAGAAGGCTACACCTTC. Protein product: CASSADREEGYTF.

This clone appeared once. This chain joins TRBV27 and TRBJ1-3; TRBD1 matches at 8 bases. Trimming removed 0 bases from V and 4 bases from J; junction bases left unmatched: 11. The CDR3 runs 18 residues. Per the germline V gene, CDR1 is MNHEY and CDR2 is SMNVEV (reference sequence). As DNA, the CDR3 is TGTGCCAGCAGTTTATCGAGGGCAGGGGGCATGGGAGGAAACACCATATATTTT. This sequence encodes CASSLSRAGGMGGNTIYF.

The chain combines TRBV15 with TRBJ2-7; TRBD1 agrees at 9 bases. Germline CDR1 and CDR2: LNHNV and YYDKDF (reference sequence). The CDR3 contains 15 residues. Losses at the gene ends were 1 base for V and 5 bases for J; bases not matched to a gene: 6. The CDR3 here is CATSRVGTGLDEQYF. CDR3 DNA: TGTGCCACCAGCAGAGTGGGGACAGGGCTGGACGAGCAGTACTTC.

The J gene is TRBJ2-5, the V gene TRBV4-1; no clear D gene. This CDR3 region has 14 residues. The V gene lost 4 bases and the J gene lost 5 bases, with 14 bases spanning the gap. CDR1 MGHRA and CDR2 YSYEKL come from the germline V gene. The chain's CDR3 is CASSPQWGQETQYF. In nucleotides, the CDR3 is TGCGCCAGCAGCCCACAATGGGGTCAGGAGACCCAGTACTTC.

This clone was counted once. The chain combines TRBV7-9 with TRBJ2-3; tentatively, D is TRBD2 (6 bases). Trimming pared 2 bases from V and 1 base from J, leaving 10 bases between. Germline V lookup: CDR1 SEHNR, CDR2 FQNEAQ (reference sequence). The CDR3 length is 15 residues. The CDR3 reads CASSLTGDRTDTQYF. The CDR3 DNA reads TGTGCCAGCAGCTTAACGGGGGACCGCACAGATACGCAGTATTTT.

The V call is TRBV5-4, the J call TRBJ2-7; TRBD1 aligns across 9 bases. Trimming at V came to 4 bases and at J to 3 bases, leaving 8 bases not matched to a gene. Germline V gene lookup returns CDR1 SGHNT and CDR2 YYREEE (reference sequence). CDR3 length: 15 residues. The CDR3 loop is CASSNPGQGIYEQYF. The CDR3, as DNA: TGTGCCAGCAGCAACCCGGGACAGGGCATCTACGAGCAGTACTTC.

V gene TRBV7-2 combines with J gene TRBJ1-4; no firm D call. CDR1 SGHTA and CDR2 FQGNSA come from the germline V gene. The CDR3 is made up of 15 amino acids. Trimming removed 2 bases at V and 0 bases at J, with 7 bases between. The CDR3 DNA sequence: TGTGCCAGCAGCTTATACGGGCCAACTAATGAAAAACTGTTTTTT. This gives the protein CASSLYGPTNEKLFF.